This section outlines one TCR beta chain sequence together with its context. What it binds is unknown. This sample was taken from a study of cytomegalovirus exposure and HLA in healthy donors. Study at large: Earlier sequencing of 150 million to 200 million T cells yielded roughly 100 million unique TCR beta sequences. When 300 to 400 donors were genotyped, about 81% of them were found to fall in the Caucasian-associated ancestry cluster. Overall study results and limits: In a later analysis, across HLA loci, associated TCR counts were highest for DRB1, lowest for HLA-C.

13 Jbeta primers and 60 Vbeta primers were used for the PCR. Using immunoSEQ multiplex PCR, the repertoire was profiled, and TCRdb retains in-frame clones only, with some absent. The data show 90,000 to 120,000 clones, 74% seen once. Germline V CDR1 and CDR2: KGHSH, LQKENI. This CDR3 spans 14 amino acids. The trim removed 8 bases at V and 5 bases at J, leaving 7 bases unmatched. The sample was PBMCs. The chain recombines TRBV18 with TRBJ2-2; 8 positions agree with TRBD1. The source of this sequence is a middle-aged woman in good health and CMV-seropositive. The CDR3 reads CASGGQGQTGELFF. The CDR3 nucleotides are TGTGCCAGCGGCGGACAGGGTCAAACCGGGGAGCTGTTTTTT.